This TCR beta chain was sequenced for a study of blood T cell repertoires in COVID-19. Study details: COVID-19 samples collected from the United States, Italy and Spain covered acute and convalescent phases. T cells, B-cell-depleted T cells, or PBMCs provided the cDNA or gDNA that served as material.

Germline values: CDR1 LNHDA, CDR2 SQIVND (reference sequence). There are 15 residues in the CDR3. V shed 5 bases and J shed 2 bases, with 13 bases lying between them. A remark on this clone: Other DNA sequences from this sample encode an identical CDR3 as well.

Individuals aged 18 to 89 years were recruited from approximately 24 US areas. Profiling relied on immunoSEQ multiplex PCR, and the TCRdb table lists in-frame clones only, not all of them. The data hold about 160,000 clones, with roughly 90% observed a single time. Input material: PBMCs or T cells enriched from blood (not recorded which). The chain is built from TRBV19 and TRBJ1-5, with D maybe TRBD1 (5 bases). The TCR comes from a woman aged 50 to 60 who had recovered from COVID-19. CDR3 nucleotide sequence: TGTGCCAGTAGTGGCGGGGGAACGGGCAATCAGCCCCAGCATTTT. This gives the protein CASSGGGTGNQPQHF.